What follows are 24 T cell receptor beta chains derived from one specimen sequenced in a study of read filtering for tumor transcriptome and immune sequencing. The library was built from about 400 ng RNA with molecular barcoded adaptors for alpha/delta and beta/gamma chains. A single record per CDR3 protein comes from TCRdb applying MiXCR to the reads. The sample holds 20,000 to 25,000 distinct CDR3 sequences, around 13% seen once. What was sequenced was a population of CD138-negative cells sorted from bone marrow. The receptor set was obtained from a donor aged 40 or older with multiple myeloma.

The V gene is TRBV5-1, the J gene TRBJ2-7; D perhaps matches TRBD1 (5 bases). This CDR3 has 14 amino acids. CDR1 is SGHRS and CDR2 is YFSETQ in the germline V gene. The V end lost 2 bases, the J end lost 1 base, and 10 bases lay between the germline ends. CDR3 region: CASSLTGDSYEQYF. CDR3 bases: TGCGCCAGCAGCTTAACAGGCGATTCCTACGAGCAGTACTTC.

This clonotype was detected ten times or more. The V gene is TRBV7-9, the J gene TRBJ1-1; D is unresolved. Germline-derived CDR1 and CDR2 are SEHNR and FQNEAQ (reference sequence). V was trimmed by 4 bases and J by 4 bases, leaving 13 bases between them. This CDR3 has 14 amino acids. Here the CDR3 reads CASSSMQVSTEAFF. Written as DNA, the CDR3 is TGTGCCAGCAGCTCAATGCAGGTGAGCACTGAAGCTTTCTTT.

This clonotype was found many times. This rearrangement joins TRBV20-1 to TRBJ2-7; D unclear. Looked up from germline, CDR1 is DFQATT and CDR2 is SNEGSKA (reference sequence). The CDR3 loop spans 13 amino acids. V was clipped by 1 base and J by 2 bases, with 9 bases between them. CDR3 sequence: CSARVPDTYEQYF. The DNA of the CDR3 is TGCAGTGCTAGAGTTCCGGATACCTACGAGCAGTACTTC.

J is TRBJ2-6 and V is TRBV28, with D unresolved. The CDR3 is 16 amino acids. V dropped 7 bases and J dropped 1 base, with 14 bases sitting between them. Germline-derived CDR1 and CDR2 are MDHEN and SYDVKM. CDR3 in DNA: TGTGCCAGCATCCCTGACTCCAGATCTGGGGCCAACGTCCTGACTTTC. It encodes CASIPDSRSGANVLTF.

This clonotype has ten or more counts. The V gene is TRBV28, the J gene TRBJ2-2; the D gene is possibly TRBD2 (6 bases). Between the trimmed V and J ends, which lost 6 bases and 2 bases, there was a span of 16 bases. This CDR3 has 16 amino acids. The germline V gene has CDR1 MDHEN and CDR2 SYDVKM. CDR3 sequence reads: CASRPRGTYNTGELFF. CDR3 nucleotides: TGTGCCAGCAGGCCGCGAGGGACTTATAACACCGGGGAGCTGTTTTTT.

This clonotype is classed as large. V is TRBV20-1 and J is TRBJ2-7; D may be TRBD1 (6 bases). This CDR3 is 15 amino acids long. The V gene's germline CDR1 is DFQATT and CDR2 SNEGSKA (reference sequence). Trimming removed 4 bases at V and 3 bases at J, with 19 bases between. The CDR3 nucleotides are TGCAGTGCTAAGGTTGCCGGGACAATGAGCTACGAGCAGTACTTC. Its translation: CSAKVAGTMSYEQYF.

This clonotype was recorded at least ten times. The V call is TRBV15, the J call TRBJ2-7; 11 bases line up with TRBD2. V was pared by 4 bases and J by 5 bases, with 1 base of the junction left unmatched. CDR1 and CDR2 from the germline V gene are LNHNV and YYDKDF (reference sequence). The CDR3 length is 13 residues. The CDR3: CATSTGLADEQYF. The CDR3, as DNA: TGTGCCACCAGCACGGGACTAGCGGACGAGCAGTACTTC.

This clonotype was recorded at least ten times. CDR3 amino acids: CASSFLGEGYTYNEQFF. In DNA form, the CDR3 reads TGTGCCAGCAGCTTCCTGGGGGAGGGTTATACCTACAATGAGCAGTTCTTC. The J gene is TRBJ2-1, the V gene TRBV7-9, with 7 bases fitting TRBD2. This CDR3 has 17 amino acids. Trimming removed 3 bases from V and 2 bases from J; junction bases left unmatched: 10. Germline-derived CDR1 and CDR2 are SEHNR and FQNEAQ (reference sequence).

The sample holds a few counts of this clonotype. The chain combines TRBV12-3 or TRBV12-4 with TRBJ2-7, with 8 bases fitting TRBD1. Trimming cost V 3 bases and J 7 bases; bases outside gene matches: 8. This CDR3 has 14 amino acids. The CDR3 DNA sequence: TGTGCCAGCAGTTTTTTGGACAGGGCGGGTGAGCAGTACTTC. It yields the protein CASSFLDRAGEQYF.

In regard to this clonotype: The junction does not match germline at one end; this may be a read error. This rearrangement joins TRBV5-6 to TRBJ2-2, with a possible D match to TRBD2 (7 bases). Germline values: CDR1 SGHDT, CDR2 YYEEEE. This CDR3 region has 15 residues. The CDR3 loop reads CASSLAGRPIGGLFF. CDR3 DNA sequence: TGTGCCAGCAGCTTGGCTGGTAGGCCCATCGGGGGGCTGTTCTTT.

The rearrangement uses TRBV23-1 and TRBJ2-2, with TRBD2 as a possible D gene (6 bases). TRBV23-1 is sorted into the ORF group, with uncertain function. The CDR3 has 17 residues. The V end lost 0 bases, the J end lost 4 bases, and 15 bases lay between the germline ends. The CDR3 region is CASSQSRRDRITGELFF. CDR3 nucleotide sequence: TGCGCCAGCAGTCAATCTCGGCGGGATAGGATCACCGGGGAGCTGTTTTTT.

This clonotype appeared many times. This sequence joins TRBV20-1 and TRBJ2-3; TRBD2 aligns across 12 bases. CDR3 length: 16 residues. After removal of 4 bases from V and 5 bases from J, the junction contained 10 bases not matched to a gene. In germline, CDR1 is DFQATT, CDR2 SNEGSKA (reference sequence). CDR3: CSANPRLAGEEDTQYF. The CDR3 DNA reads TGCAGTGCTAACCCACGACTAGCGGGAGAGGAAGATACGCAGTATTTT.

This clonotype is a singleton in its sample. With only one base between it and a far larger clone, this is likely a read error. The CDR3 end shows no conserved phenylalanine or tryptophan, and so a read error is likely. The rearrangement uses TRBV11-2 and TRBJ1-1; D ambiguous. The CDR3 has 14 residues. The germline gives CDR1 SGHAT, CDR2 FQNNGV. Trimming pared 3 bases from V and 1 base from J, leaving 9 bases between. The CDR3 sequence is CASSLREKNTEAFL. DNA of the CDR3: TGTGCCAGCAGCTTGAGGGAAAAGAACACTGAAGCTTTCCTT.

This clonotype was counted at least ten times. The chain recombines TRBV7-9 with TRBJ1-1, with D hard to call. The CDR3 is 15 residues long. Germline CDR1 and CDR2: SEHNR and FQNEAQ (reference sequence). V shed 6 bases and J shed 2 bases, with 16 bases lying between them. The CDR3 is CASSQEADLNTEAFF. The CDR3 DNA follows: TGTGCCAGCAGTCAAGAGGCGGATCTCAACACTGAAGCTTTCTTT.

This clonotype was seen repeatedly, ten times or more. This chain links TRBV7-2 with TRBJ1-1; D is uncertain. CDR1 and CDR2 (germline): SGHTA, FQGNSA. With 3 bases removed from V and 0 bases from J, the gap between germline ends came to 14 bases. The CDR3 length is 16 residues. The chain's CDR3 is CASSLYSSGVNTEAFF. The CDR3 DNA reads TGTGCCAGCAGCTTGTATTCGTCTGGGGTGAACACTGAAGCTTTCTTT.

In this sample, this clonotype turned up many times. The chain uses TRBV6-6 and TRBJ1-1; D uncertain. The CDR3 sequence is 13 residues long. V gave up 7 bases and J gave up 0 bases, with 9 bases separating them. CDR1 is MNHNY and CDR2 is SVGAGI in the germline V gene (reference sequence). The CDR3 DNA is TGTGCCAGCACTGTCCGCATGAACACTGAAGCTTTCTTT. Translation gives CASTVRMNTEAFF.

This clonotype was counted ten times or more. CDR3 protein: CASSIGLAGEGEQFF. CDR3 in DNA: TGTGCCAGTAGTATCGGACTAGCGGGAGAAGGTGAGCAGTTCTTC. The V and J genes are TRBV19 and TRBJ2-1, with 13 nucleotides matching TRBD2. The J segment lost 9 bases and the V segment lost 3 bases, leaving 5 bases of the junction unmatched. Germline loops: CDR1 LNHDA, CDR2 SQIVND (reference sequence). This CDR3 has 15 amino acids.

V usage is TRBV5-5 and J usage is TRBJ2-5; 7 positions match TRBD1. The V gene's germline CDR1 is SGHKS and CDR2 YYEKEE (reference sequence). This CDR3 comprises 16 residues. Trimming removed 2 bases from V and 5 bases from J; junction bases left unmatched: 12. CDR3 nucleotide sequence: TGTGCCAGCAGCTTAACGGACAGGTCAAAGAGGGAGACCCAGTACTTC. It is translated as CASSLTDRSKRETQYF.

This clonotype was counted at least ten times. This chain's CDR3 is CASSRSGVGDADTQYF. The DNA of the CDR3 is TGTGCCAGCAGCCGGTCAGGGGTCGGTGACGCAGATACGCAGTATTTT. The J gene is TRBJ2-3, the V gene TRBV7-3; maybe TRBD1 (6 bases). This CDR3 is 16 amino acids long. V lost 5 bases and J 4 bases, leaving 19 bases between the germline ends. Germline loops: CDR1 SGHTA, CDR2 FQGTGA.

This clonotype was detected only a few times. J is TRBJ1-3 and V is TRBV4-1; D is undetermined. Trimming stripped 0 bases from V and 3 bases from J, with 12 bases between. The CDR3 contains 16 residues. The germline V gene has CDR1 MGHRA and CDR2 YSYEKL. The CDR3 is CASSQDGISIGNTIYF. As DNA, the CDR3 is TGCGCCAGCAGCCAAGATGGCATTTCGATTGGAAACACCATATATTTT.

Turning to this clonotype: The junction departs from the called germline gene at one end, perhaps through a read error. The chain couples TRBV7-6 to TRBJ2-1; D remains unclear. CDR1 and CDR2 from the germline V gene are SGHVS and FNYEAQ. CDR3 length equals 12 residues. The CDR3 reads CASCLSVDEQFF. The CDR3 DNA is TGTGCCAGCTGCTTATCTGTAGATGAGCAGTTCTTC.

This clonotype was seen at least ten times. This chain uses TRBV5-1 with TRBJ2-1; 7 positions agree with TRBD1. J lost 7 bases, V lost 3 bases, and 13 bases had no gene match. The CDR3 loop spans 16 amino acids. Germline CDR1 is SGHRS and CDR2 is YFSETQ. The CDR3 here is CASSWASGGILNEQFF. The CDR3 bases are TGCGCCAGCAGCTGGGCGTCAGGGGGTATATTGAATGAGCAGTTCTTC.

In its sample, this clonotype was seen many times. CDR3 nucleotide sequence: TGTGCCAGCAGACCCCGTATCTCTGGAAACACCATATATTTT. It translates to CASRPRISGNTIYF. The chain recombines TRBV6-5 with TRBJ1-3; D uncertain. Germline V gene data show CDR1 as MNHEY and CDR2 as SVGAGI. This CDR3 is 14 amino acids long. V shed 6 bases and J shed 0 bases, with 9 bases lying between them.

The chain joins TRBV11-2 to TRBJ2-7; TRBD2 is a possible D gene (6 bases). Trimming took 6 bases from V and 6 from J, leaving 21 bases between them. CDR1 SGHAT and CDR2 FQNNGV come from the germline V gene. CDR3 length equals 15 residues. CDR3 nucleotides: TGTGCCAGCAGTTGGGATTCGGGACTCCCCGTCGAGCAGTACTTC. It codes for CASSWDSGLPVEQYF.